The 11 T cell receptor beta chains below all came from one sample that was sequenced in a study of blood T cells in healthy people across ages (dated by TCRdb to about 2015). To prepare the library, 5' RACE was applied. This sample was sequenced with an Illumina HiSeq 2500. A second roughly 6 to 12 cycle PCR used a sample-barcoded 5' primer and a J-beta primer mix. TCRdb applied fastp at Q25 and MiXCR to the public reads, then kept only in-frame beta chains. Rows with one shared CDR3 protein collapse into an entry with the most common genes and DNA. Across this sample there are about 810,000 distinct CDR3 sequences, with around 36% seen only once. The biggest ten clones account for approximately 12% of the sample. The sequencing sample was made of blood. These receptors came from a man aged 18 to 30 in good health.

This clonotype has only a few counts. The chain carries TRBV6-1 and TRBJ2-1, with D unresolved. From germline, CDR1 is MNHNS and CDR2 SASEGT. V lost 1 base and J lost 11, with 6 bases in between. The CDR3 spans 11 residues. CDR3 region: CASSEVSQQFF. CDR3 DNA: TGTGCCAGCAGTGAAGTAAGTCAGCAGTTCTTC.

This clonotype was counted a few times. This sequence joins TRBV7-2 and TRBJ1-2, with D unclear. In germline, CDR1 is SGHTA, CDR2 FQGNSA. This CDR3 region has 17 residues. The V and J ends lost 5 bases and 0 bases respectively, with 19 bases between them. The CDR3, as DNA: TGTGCCAGCAGCCCAACCTATCGGGTGGAGCCTAACTATGGCTACACCTTC. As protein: CASSPTYRVEPNYGYTF.

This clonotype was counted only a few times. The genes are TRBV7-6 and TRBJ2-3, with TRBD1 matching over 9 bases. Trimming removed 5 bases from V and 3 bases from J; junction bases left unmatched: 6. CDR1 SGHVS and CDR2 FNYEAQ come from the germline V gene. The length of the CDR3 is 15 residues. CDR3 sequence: CASSRDRGETDTQYF. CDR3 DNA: TGTGCCAGCAGCCGTGACAGGGGGGAAACAGATACGCAGTATTTT.

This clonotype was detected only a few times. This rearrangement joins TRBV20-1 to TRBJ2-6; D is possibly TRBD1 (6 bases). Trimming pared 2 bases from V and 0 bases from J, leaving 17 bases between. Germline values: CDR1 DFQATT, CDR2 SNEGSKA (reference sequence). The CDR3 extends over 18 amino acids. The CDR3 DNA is TGCAGTGCTAGAAAACCGCTCGGGACACCCTCTGGGGCCAACGTCCTGACTTTC. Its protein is CSARKPLGTPSGANVLTF.

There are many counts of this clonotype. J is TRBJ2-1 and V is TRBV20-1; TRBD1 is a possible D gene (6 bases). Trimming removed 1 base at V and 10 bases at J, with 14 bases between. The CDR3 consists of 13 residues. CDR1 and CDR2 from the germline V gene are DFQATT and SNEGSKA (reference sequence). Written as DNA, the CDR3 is TGCAGTGCTAGAGCCTCCGGGACACGAGAGCAGTTCTTC. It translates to CSARASGTREQFF.

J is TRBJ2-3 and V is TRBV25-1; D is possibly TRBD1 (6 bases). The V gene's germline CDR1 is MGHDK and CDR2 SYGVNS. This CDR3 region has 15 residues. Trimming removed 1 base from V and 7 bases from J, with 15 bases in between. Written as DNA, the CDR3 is TGTGCCAGCAGTGAATCTGACAGGTTCAGGAATACGCAGTATTTT. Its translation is CASSESDRFRNTQYF. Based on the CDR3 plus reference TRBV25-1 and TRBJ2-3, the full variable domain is EADIYQTPRYLVIGTGKKITLECSQTMGHDKMYWYQQDPGMELHLIHYSYGVNSTEKGDLSSESTVSRIRTEHFPLTLESARPSHTSQYLCASSESDRFRNTQYFGPGTRLTVL.

The CDR3 nucleotides are TGTGCCAGCAGCCTAGGACAGGAGCCGAGCTCCTACAATGAGCAGTTCTTC. Amino acids: CASSLGQEPSSYNEQFF. The gene calls are TRBV12-3 or TRBV12-4 and TRBJ2-1; 7 bases are shared with TRBD1. The CDR3 runs 17 residues. J was trimmed by 0 bases and V by 6 bases; bases with no gene match: 11.

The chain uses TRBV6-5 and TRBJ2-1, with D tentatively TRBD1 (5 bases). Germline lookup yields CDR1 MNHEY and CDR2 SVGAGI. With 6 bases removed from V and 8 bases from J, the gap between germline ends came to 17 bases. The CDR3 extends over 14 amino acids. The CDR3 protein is CASRPPDNPDEQFF. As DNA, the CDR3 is TGTGCCAGCAGACCCCCGGACAATCCCGATGAGCAGTTCTTC.

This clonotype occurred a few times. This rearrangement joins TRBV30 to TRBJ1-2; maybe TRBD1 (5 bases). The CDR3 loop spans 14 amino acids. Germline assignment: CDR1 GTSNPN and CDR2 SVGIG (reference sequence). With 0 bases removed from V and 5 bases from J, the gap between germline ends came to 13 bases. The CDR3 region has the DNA TGTGCCTGGAGTGTCGCCAGGGCGCAATATGGCTACACCTTC. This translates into CAWSVARAQYGYTF.

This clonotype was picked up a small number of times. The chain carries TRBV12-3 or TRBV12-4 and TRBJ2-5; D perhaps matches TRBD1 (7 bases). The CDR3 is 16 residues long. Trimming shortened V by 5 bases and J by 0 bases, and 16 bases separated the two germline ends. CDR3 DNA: TGTGCCAGCAGTCCAGGGGGTGGGGGGTACCAAGAGACCCAGTACTTC. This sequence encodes CASSPGGGGYQETQYF.

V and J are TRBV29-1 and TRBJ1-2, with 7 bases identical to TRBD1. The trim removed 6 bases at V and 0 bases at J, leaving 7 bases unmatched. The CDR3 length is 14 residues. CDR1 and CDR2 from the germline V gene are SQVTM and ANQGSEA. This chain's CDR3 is CSVAPGTANYGYTF. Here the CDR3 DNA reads TGCAGCGTCGCGCCAGGGACAGCTAACTATGGCTACACCTTC.